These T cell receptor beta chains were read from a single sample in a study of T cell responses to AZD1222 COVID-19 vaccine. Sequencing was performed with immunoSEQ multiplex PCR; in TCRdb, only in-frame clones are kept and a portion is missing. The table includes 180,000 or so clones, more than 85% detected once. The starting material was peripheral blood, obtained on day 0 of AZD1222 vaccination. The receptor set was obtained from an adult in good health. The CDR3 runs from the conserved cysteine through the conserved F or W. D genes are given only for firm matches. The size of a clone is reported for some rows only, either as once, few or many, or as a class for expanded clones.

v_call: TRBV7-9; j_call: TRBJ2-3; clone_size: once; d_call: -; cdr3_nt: TGTGCCAGCAGCGTCAGTTTTGGTTCAGATACGCAGTATTTT; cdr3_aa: CASSVSFGSDTQYF
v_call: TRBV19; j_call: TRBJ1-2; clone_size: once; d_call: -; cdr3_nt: TGTGCCAGTTGCCGGGACGGCCTTCTTGGAAACTATGGCTACACCTTC; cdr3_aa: CASCRDGLLGNYGYTF
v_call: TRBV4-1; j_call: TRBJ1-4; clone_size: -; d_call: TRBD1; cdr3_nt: TGCGCCAGCAGCCCGGGACAGAAGGCAACTAATGAAAAACTGTTTTTT; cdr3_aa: CASSPGQKATNEKLFF
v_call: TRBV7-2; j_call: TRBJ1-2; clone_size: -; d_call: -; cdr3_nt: TGTGCCAGCAGCTTAAGACAGAACTATGGCTACACCTTC; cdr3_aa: CASSLRQNYGYTF
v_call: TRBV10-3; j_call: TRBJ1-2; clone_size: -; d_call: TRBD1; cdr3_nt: TGTGCCATCAGTGTTGGGACAGCAAGGGCCTCTAACTATGGCTACACCTTC; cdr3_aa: CAISVGTARASNYGYTF
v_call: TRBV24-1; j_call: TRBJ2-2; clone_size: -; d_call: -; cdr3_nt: TGTGCCACCCAATCAGGGACGGGGAACACCGGGGAGCTGTTTTTT; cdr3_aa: CATQSGTGNTGELFF
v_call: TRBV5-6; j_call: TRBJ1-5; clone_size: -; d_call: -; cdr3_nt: TGTGCCAGCAGCTTGGAAGGACAGTCTAGCAATCAGCCCCAGCATTTT; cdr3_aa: CASSLEGQSSNQPQHF
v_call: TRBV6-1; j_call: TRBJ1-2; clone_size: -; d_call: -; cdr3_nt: TGTGCCAGCAGTGAAGAGTATGGCTACACCTTC; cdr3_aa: CASSEEYGYTF
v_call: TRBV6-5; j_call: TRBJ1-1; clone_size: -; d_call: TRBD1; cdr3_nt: TGTGCCAGCGGCTCGGACAGGGCCATCACTGAAGCTTTCTTT; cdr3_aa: CASGSDRAITEAFF
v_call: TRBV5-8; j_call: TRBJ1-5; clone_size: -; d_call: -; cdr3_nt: TGTGCCAGCAGCTTAGTGAGGACCGTCCGGCCCCAGCATTTT; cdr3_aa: CASSLVRTVRPQHF
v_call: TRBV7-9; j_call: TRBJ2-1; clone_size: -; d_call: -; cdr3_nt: TGTGCCAGCAGCCCCGAAGGGTCCAGCTACAATGAGCAGTTCTTC; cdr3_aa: CASSPEGSSYNEQFF
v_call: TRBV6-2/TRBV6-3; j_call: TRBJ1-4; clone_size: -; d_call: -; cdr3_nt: TGTGCCAGCAGTTATATGTGGGTCTCTGAAAAACTGTTTTTT; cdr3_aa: CASSYMWVSEKLFF
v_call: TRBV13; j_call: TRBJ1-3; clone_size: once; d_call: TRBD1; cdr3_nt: TGTGCCAGCAGCTTCGATGGCAGGGGGCTTGTGGGAAACACCATATATTTT; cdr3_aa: CASSFDGRGLVGNTIYF
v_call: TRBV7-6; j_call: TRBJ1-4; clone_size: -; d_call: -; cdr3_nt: TGTGCCAGCACCCTTGAGGCGGGATTTGGCGAAAAACTGTTTTTT; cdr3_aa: CASTLEAGFGEKLFF
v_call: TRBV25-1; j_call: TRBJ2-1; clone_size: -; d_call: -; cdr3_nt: TGTGCCAGCTTGGGAGGTGTCGATGAGCAGTTCTTC; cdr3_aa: CASLGGVDEQFF
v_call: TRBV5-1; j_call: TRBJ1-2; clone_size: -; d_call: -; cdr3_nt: TGCGCCAGCAGCTACTTGACAGTTTCGAACTATGGCTACACCTTC; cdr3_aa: CASSYLTVSNYGYTF
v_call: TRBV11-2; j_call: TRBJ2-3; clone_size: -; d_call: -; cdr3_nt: TGTGCCAGCACCTTGGGCTATTCAGATACGCAGTATTTT; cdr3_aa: CASTLGYSDTQYF
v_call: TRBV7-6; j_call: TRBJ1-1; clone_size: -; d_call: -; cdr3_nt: TGTGCCAGCAGCTTAGCCGTTGGAACTGAAGCTTTCTTT; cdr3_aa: CASSLAVGTEAFF
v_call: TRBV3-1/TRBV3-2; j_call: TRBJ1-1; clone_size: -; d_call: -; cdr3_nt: TGTGCCAGCAGGCCGGGACCGGGGGGCAGTCTGGGGTTCATGAACACTGAAGCTTTCTTT; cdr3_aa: CASRPGPGGSLGFMNTEAFF
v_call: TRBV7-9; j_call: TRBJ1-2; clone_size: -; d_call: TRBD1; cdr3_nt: TGTGCCAGCAGCAAGCGGGACAGGGCGAACTATGGCTACACCTTC; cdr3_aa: CASSKRDRANYGYTF
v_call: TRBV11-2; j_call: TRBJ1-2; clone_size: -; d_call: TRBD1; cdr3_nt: TGTGCCAGCAGACCAACAGGGGCCATAAACTATGGCTACACCTTC; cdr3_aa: CASRPTGAINYGYTF